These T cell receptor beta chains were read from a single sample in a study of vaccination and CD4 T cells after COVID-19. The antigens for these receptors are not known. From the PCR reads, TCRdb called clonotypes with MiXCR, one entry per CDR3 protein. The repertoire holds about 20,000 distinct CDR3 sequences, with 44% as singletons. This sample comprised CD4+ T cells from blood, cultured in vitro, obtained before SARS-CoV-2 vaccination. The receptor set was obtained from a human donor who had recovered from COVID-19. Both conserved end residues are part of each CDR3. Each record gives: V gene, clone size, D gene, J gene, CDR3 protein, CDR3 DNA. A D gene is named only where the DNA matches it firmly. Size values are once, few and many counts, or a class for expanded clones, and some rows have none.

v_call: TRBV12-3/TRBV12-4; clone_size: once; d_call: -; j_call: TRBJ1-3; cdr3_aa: CASSLKGWGNTIYF; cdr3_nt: TGTGCCAGCAGTTTAAAGGGGTGGGGAAACACCATATATTTT
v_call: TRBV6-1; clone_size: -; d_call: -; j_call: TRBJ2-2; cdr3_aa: CASRLTGRAGELFF; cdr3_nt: TGTGCCAGCAGACTAACAGGGCGGGCCGGGGAGCTGTTTTTT
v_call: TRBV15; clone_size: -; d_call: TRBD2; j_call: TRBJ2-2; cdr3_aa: CATSRELAGGTNTGELFF; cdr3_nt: TGTGCCACCAGCAGAGAGTTAGCGGGGGGAACGAACACCGGGGAGCTGTTTTTT
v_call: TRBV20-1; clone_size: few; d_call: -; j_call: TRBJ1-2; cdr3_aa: CSAGDREGGYTF; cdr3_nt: TGCAGTGCCGGAGACCGGGAGGGGGGCTACACCTTC
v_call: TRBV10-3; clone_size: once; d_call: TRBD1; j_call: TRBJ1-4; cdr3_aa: CAIAGGAGEKLFF; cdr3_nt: TGTGCCATCGCAGGGGGCGCGGGGGAAAAACTGTTTTTT
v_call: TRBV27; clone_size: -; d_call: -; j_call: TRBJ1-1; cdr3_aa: CASSTIKGNTEAFF; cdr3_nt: TGTGCCAGCAGCACTATAAAGGGGAACACTGAAGCTTTCTTT
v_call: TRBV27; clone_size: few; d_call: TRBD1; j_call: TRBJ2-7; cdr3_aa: CASSRQGSSYEQYF; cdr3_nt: TGTGCCAGCAGCAGACAGGGTAGCTCCTACGAGCAGTACTTC
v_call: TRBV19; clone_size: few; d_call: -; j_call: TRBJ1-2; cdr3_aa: CASSMGSAENYGYTF; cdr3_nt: TGTGCCAGTAGTATGGGGAGCGCTGAGAACTATGGCTACACCTTC
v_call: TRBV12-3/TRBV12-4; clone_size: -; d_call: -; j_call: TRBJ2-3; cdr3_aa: CASRLEGASTGTQYF; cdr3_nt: TGTGCCAGCAGGCTCGAAGGGGCCTCAACAGGTACGCAGTATTTT
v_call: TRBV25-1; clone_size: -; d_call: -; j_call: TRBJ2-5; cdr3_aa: CASRTADETQYF; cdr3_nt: TGTGCCAGCAGAACGGCCGATGAGACCCAGTACTTC
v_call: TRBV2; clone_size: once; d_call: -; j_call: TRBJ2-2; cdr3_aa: CASRPLLGAGELFF; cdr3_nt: TGTGCCAGCAGACCTCTATTGGGGGCCGGGGAGCTGTTTTTT
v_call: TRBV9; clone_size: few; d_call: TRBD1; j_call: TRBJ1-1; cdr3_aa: CASSVGSGQGGTEAFF; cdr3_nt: TGTGCCAGCAGCGTAGGCTCAGGACAGGGAGGCACTGAAGCTTTCTTT
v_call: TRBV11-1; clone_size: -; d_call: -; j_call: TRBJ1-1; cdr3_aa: CASSRRTDMNTEAFF; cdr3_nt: TGTGCCAGCAGCAGACGGACGGATATGAACACTGAAGCTTTCTTT
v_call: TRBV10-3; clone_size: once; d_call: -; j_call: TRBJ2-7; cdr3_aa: CAISESAGLFHEQYF; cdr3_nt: TGTGCCATCAGTGAGTCGGCCGGGTTATTCCACGAGCAGTACTTC
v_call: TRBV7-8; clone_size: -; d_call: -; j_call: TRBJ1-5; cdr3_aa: CASSLDYSQPQHF; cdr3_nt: TGTGCCAGCAGCCTGGACTACAGTCAGCCCCAGCATTTT
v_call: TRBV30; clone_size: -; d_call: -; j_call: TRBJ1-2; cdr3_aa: CAGTGVDNYGYTF; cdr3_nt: TGTGCCGGGACCGGGGTGGACAACTATGGCTACACCTTC
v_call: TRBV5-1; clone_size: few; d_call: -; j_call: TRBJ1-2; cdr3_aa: CASRHDLGFNYGYTF; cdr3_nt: TGCGCCAGCAGACACGACCTCGGGTTTAACTATGGCTACACCTTC
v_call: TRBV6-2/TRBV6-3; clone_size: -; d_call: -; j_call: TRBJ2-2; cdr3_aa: CASSYRPDGGELFF; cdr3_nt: TGTGCCAGCAGTTACCGTCCCGACGGCGGGGAGCTGTTTTTT
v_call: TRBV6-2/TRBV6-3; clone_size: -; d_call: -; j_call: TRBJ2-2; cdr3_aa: CASSYLVTGELFF; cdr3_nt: TGTGCCAGCAGTTATCTGGTCACCGGGGAGCTGTTTTTT
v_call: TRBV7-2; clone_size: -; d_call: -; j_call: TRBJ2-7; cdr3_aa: CASSLVVSEQYF; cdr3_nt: TGTGCCAGCAGCTTAGTGGTATCCGAGCAGTACTTC
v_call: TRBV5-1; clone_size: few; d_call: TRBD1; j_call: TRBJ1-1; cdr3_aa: CASSFSGGTGEAFF; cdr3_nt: TGCGCCAGCAGCTTCTCCGGGGGGACAGGGGAAGCTTTCTTT
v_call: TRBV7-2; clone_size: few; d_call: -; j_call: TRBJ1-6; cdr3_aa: CASSLAGTSNSPLHF; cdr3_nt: TGTGCCAGCAGCTTAGCCGGTACTAGCAATTCACCCCTCCACTTT
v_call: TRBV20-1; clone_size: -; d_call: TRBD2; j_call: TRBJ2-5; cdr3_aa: CSARVGSHPGGETQYF; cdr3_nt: TGCAGTGCTAGAGTGGGCTCACACCCGGGGGGAGAGACCCAGTACTTC
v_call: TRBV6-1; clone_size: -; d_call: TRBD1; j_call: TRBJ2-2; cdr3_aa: CASSLMTGPTGELFF; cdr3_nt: TGTGCCAGCAGTCTTATGACAGGGCCCACCGGGGAGCTGTTTTTT
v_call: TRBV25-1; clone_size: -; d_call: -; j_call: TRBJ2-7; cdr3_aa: CASSGIGFLEQYF; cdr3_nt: TGTGCCAGCAGTGGTATTGGGTTCCTCGAGCAGTACTTC
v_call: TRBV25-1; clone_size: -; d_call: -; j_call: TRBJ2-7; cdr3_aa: CASIPSGDGPYEQYF; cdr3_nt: TGTGCCAGCATTCCGTCCGGAGACGGACCCTACGAGCAGTACTTC